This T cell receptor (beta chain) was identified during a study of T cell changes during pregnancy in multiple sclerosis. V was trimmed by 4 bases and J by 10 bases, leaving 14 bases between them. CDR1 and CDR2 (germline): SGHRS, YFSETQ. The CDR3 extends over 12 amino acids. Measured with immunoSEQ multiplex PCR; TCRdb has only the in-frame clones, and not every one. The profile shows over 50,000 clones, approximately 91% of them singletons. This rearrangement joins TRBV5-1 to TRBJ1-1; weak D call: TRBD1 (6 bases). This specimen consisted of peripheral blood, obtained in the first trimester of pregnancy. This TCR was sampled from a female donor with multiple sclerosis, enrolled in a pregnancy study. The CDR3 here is CASSIPGHSAFF. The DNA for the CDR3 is TGCGCCAGCAGCATCCCGGGACATTCAGCTTTCTTT.